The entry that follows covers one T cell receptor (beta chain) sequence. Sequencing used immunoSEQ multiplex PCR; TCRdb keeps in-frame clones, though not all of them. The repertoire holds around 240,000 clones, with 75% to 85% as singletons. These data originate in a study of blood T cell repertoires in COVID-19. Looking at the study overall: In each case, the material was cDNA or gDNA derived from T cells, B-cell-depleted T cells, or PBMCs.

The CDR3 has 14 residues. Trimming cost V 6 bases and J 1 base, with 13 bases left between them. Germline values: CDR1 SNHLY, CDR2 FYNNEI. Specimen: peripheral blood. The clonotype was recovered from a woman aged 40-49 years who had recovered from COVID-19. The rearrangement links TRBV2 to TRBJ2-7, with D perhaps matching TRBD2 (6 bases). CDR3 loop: CASREGRGSYEQYF. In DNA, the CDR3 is TGTGCCAGCAGAGAGGGACGGGGGTCCTACGAGCAGTACTTC.